The rows below give T cell receptor beta chains drawn from one sample of a study of shared clonotypes between healthy human individuals. The assay was immunoSEQ multiplex PCR, and TCRdb's table has in-frame clones only and misses some. The table records about 1 million clones, approximately 70% of them present only once. Sample: memory CD4+ T cells sorted from blood. The receptors were sampled from a man aged 18 to 30 in good health. CDR3s include the opening cysteine and the closing phenylalanine or tryptophan. Each record gives: J gene, clone size, D gene, V gene, CDR3 protein, CDR3 DNA. The D gene is left open where the match is weak. For some rows the clone size is stated as once, few or many, or as a class when expanded; others skip it.

>TRBJ2-4|once|TRBD1|TRBV7-9
CASSSGQGALNIQYF
TGTGCCAGCAGCTCGGGTCAGGGGGCACTGAACATTCAGTACTTC
>TRBJ2-7|-|-|TRBV30
CALSGDSYEQYF
TGTGCCCTCTCCGGGGATTCCTACGAGCAGTACTTC
>TRBJ1-3|once|-|TRBV6-1
CASSVTSKNTIYF
TGTGCCAGCAGTGTAACTTCTAAGAACACCATATATTTT
>TRBJ1-2|-|-|TRBV10-3
CAISVAGTDGYTF
TGTGCCATCAGTGTTGCAGGAACTGATGGCTACACCTTC
>TRBJ1-1|-|-|TRBV2
CASSVQERGGEAFF
TGTGCCAGCAGTGTACAGGAACGGGGGGGCGAAGCTTTCTTT
>TRBJ1-2|-|-|TRBV6-5
CASSYRGPNYGYTF
TGTGCCAGCAGTTACCGGGGCCCTAACTATGGCTACACCTTC
>TRBJ2-7|-|-|TRBV7-8
CAIRPRDNNPYEQYF
TGTGCCATCCGCCCTCGGGATAATAATCCCTACGAGCAGTACTTC
>TRBJ2-7|-|TRBD1|TRBV7-9
CASSPWDRGIYEQYF
TGTGCCAGCAGCCCATGGGACAGGGGTATCTACGAGCAGTACTTC
>TRBJ2-3|many|-|TRBV29-1
CSVELPDTQYF
TGCAGCGTTGAACTACCAGATACGCAGTATTTT
>TRBJ2-7|many|TRBD1|TRBV5-1
CASSLVRGGQDEQYF
TGCGCCAGCAGCTTGGTCAGAGGGGGCCAGGACGAGCAGTACTTC
>TRBJ1-4|few|-|TRBV7-9
CASSSATGWVTLFF
TGTGCCAGCAGCTCAGCCACAGGGTGGGTTACCCTGTTTTTT
>TRBJ2-1|many|TRBD1|TRBV30
CAWRGGQGSYNEQFF
TGTGCCTGGAGGGGGGGACAGGGCTCCTACAATGAGCAGTTCTTC
>TRBJ2-5|-|-|TRBV5-4
CASRPRLGAGDETQYF
TGTGCCAGCAGACCTCGCCTCGGGGCCGGAGATGAGACCCAGTACTTC
>TRBJ2-7|once|TRBD1|TRBV10-3
CAISESGTASYEQCF
TGTGCCATCAGTGAGTCGGGGACAGCTTCCTACGAGCAGTGCTTC
>TRBJ2-2|-|-|TRBV30
CALTANTGELFF
TGTGCCTTGACAGCGAACACCGGGGAGCTGTTTTTT
>TRBJ1-1|few|TRBD1|TRBV7-9
CASSSKTGWTAFF
TGTGCCAGCAGCTCCAAGACAGGGTGGACAGCTTTCTTT
>TRBJ2-3|-|-|TRBV5-1
CASSDGGTDTDTQYF
TGCGCCAGCAGTGACGGGGGTACGGATACAGATACGCAGTATTTT
>TRBJ1-4|-|-|TRBV28
CASSLSGYGDLFF
TGTGCCAGCAGTTTATCGGGGTACGGTGACCTGTTTTTT
>TRBJ2-1|-|-|TRBV5-3
CARSLGQVGNEQFF
TGTGCCAGAAGCTTGGGACAGGTTGGGAATGAGCAGTTCTTC
>TRBJ1-2|-|-|TRBV27
CASSLGRGNYGYTF
TGTGCCAGCAGTTTAGGCAGGGGCAACTATGGCTACACCTTC
>TRBJ1-2|many|TRBD1|TRBV5-1
CASSFDRGGGYTF
TGCGCCAGCAGCTTTGACAGGGGAGGTGGCTACACCTTC
>TRBJ1-6|-|-|TRBV9
CASSERGINSPLHF
TGTGCCAGCAGCGAACGAGGCATAAATTCACCCCTCCACTTT
>TRBJ2-5|-|-|TRBV2
CASLRDRSGETQYF
TGTGCCAGCCTTCGGGATCGGTCCGGAGAGACCCAGTACTTC
>TRBJ2-7|few|-|TRBV30
CAWSGGLSSYEQYF
TGTGCCTGGAGTGGGGGCCTTAGCTCCTACGAGCAGTACTTC
>TRBJ2-7|-|TRBD2|TRBV7-2
CASSPSSGYEQYF
TGTGCCAGCAGCCCCTCTAGCGGTTACGAGCAGTACTTC
>TRBJ2-3|-|TRBD2|TRBV27
CASSSWTSGGKTDTQYF
TGTGCCAGCAGTTCGTGGACTAGCGGGGGTAAAACAGATACGCAGTATTTT
>TRBJ1-4|-|-|TRBV9
CASSVGTPNEKLFF
TGTGCCAGCAGCGTCGGGACCCCTAATGAAAAACTGTTTTTT
>TRBJ2-7|-|TRBD2|TRBV10-3
CAISRTSGEVQSEQYF
TGTGCCATCAGCAGAACTAGCGGGGAGGTACAGTCCGAGCAGTACTTC
>TRBJ1-5|-|TRBD1|TRBV6-1
CASSEALRTGALNQPQHF
TGTGCCAGCAGTGAAGCGCTACGGACAGGGGCCCTCAATCAGCCCCAGCATTTT
>TRBJ1-1|few|-|TRBV13
CASSLDARLGTEAFF
TGTGCCAGCAGCTTAGATGCCAGATTGGGCACTGAAGCTTTCTTT